This T cell receptor (beta chain) is drawn from a study of OX40 agonist ivuxolimab in advanced cancers. Study details: Ivuxolimab, which patients received intravenously every 2 weeks, was dosed at 0.01 to 10 mg/kg.

The CDR3 extends over 14 amino acids. The V end was cut by 0 bases, the J end by 5 bases, with 8 bases between. The germline CDR1 and CDR2 sequences are SGHRS and YFSETQ. The table came from immunoSEQ multiplex PCR; TCRdb's copy has only in-frame clones and leaves some out. In the table there are roughly 70,000 clones, over 80% of which are singletons. Notes on the study in general: The study found that CD8+ T cells averaged more expanded clones than CD4+. It was not determined which antigens were specifically recognized by the peripheral T cells that had undergone clonal expansion. Dose levels from 0.1 to 3.0 mg/kg saw CD4+ and CD8+ blood T cells expand clonally by week 6.

A remark on this clone: What it binds is unknown.

The rearrangement joins TRBV5-1 to TRBJ1-4; no definite D call. The origin of this receptor is an adult with an advanced solid tumor such as melanoma, head and neck, liver or kidney cancer. The material sequenced was CD4+ or CD8+ T cells sorted from blood, taken in a trial of the OX40 agonist ivuxolimab. The CDR3 DNA follows: TGCGCCAGCAGCTTGGGAGACCAGAATGAAAAACTGTTTTTT. As protein: CASSLGDQNEKLFF.